These T cell receptor beta chains were read from a single sample in a study of cytomegalovirus exposure and HLA in healthy donors. Some clones are missing from TCRdb's copy, which holds only in-frame ones; the method was immunoSEQ multiplex PCR. The repertoire holds about 110,000 clones, with just under 70% as singletons. Sequencing was done on a sample of PBMCs. These receptor sequences come from a woman in her 70s in good health and CMV-seropositive. Both conserved end residues are part of each CDR3. Fields, in order: D gene, V gene, clone size, J gene, CDR3 protein, CDR3 DNA. D genes are given only for firm matches. The listing skips clone size in some rows; elsewhere it reads once, few, many or a size class.

D gene: TRBD1
V gene: TRBV6-5
clone size: few
J gene: TRBJ1-4
CDR3 protein: CASSLQGPQRKLFF
CDR3 DNA: TGTGCCAGCAGTCTACAGGGGCCTCAAAGGAAACTGTTTTTT

D gene: -
V gene: TRBV19
clone size: -
J gene: TRBJ1-1
CDR3 protein: CASSNLQGIAEAFF
CDR3 DNA: TGTGCCAGTAGCAATCTCCAGGGGATTGCTGAAGCTTTCTTT

D gene: -
V gene: TRBV7-9
clone size: few
J gene: TRBJ1-5
CDR3 protein: CASSETNQPQHF
CDR3 DNA: TGTGCCAGCAGCGAGACTAATCAGCCCCAGCATTTT

D gene: -
V gene: TRBV18
clone size: -
J gene: TRBJ2-7
CDR3 protein: CASSPPSISYEQYF
CDR3 DNA: TGTGCCAGCTCACCACCCAGTATCTCCTACGAGCAGTACTTC

D gene: -
V gene: TRBV11-2
clone size: -
J gene: TRBJ2-2
CDR3 protein: CASSLLQETGELFF
CDR3 DNA: TGTGCCAGCAGCTTACTTCAGGAAACCGGGGAGCTGTTTTTT

D gene: TRBD1
V gene: TRBV2
clone size: -
J gene: TRBJ2-2
CDR3 protein: CASSAGNRGNAGELFF
CDR3 DNA: TGTGCCAGCAGTGCGGGGAACAGGGGAAACGCCGGGGAGCTGTTTTTT

D gene: -
V gene: TRBV7-2
clone size: once
J gene: TRBJ1-1
CDR3 protein: CASSLAQDMNTEAFF
CDR3 DNA: TGTGCCAGCAGCTTAGCCCAGGACATGAACACTGAAGCTTTCTTT

D gene: -
V gene: TRBV27
clone size: -
J gene: TRBJ2-1
CDR3 protein: CASQASSSYNEQFF
CDR3 DNA: TGTGCCAGTCAGGCTTCCAGCTCCTACAATGAGCAGTTCTTC

D gene: -
V gene: TRBV6-6
clone size: -
J gene: TRBJ1-4
CDR3 protein: CASSSVEGNEKLFF
CDR3 DNA: TGTGCCAGCAGTTCCGTGGAGGGAAATGAAAAACTGTTTTTT

D gene: -
V gene: TRBV15
clone size: -
J gene: TRBJ1-2
CDR3 protein: CATSRDDGNYGYTF
CDR3 DNA: TGTGCCACCAGCAGAGATGACGGGAACTATGGCTACACCTTC

D gene: TRBD1
V gene: TRBV27
clone size: few
J gene: TRBJ1-6
CDR3 protein: CASSLFPGQGNSPLHF
CDR3 DNA: TGTGCCAGCAGTTTGTTTCCGGGACAGGGTAATTCACCCCTCCACTTT

D gene: -
V gene: TRBV9
clone size: once
J gene: TRBJ2-3
CDR3 protein: CASSVGQDTDTQYF
CDR3 DNA: TGTGCCAGCAGCGTAGGCCAGGACACAGATACGCAGTATTTT

D gene: TRBD2
V gene: TRBV10-3
clone size: -
J gene: TRBJ2-7
CDR3 protein: CATRTSGELYEQYF
CDR3 DNA: TGTGCCACCCGTACTAGCGGGGAACTCTACGAGCAGTACTTC

D gene: -
V gene: TRBV7-8
clone size: -
J gene: TRBJ1-2
CDR3 protein: CASSGLGGGPYGYTF
CDR3 DNA: TGTGCCAGCAGCGGTTTAGGAGGAGGACCTTATGGCTACACCTTC

D gene: -
V gene: TRBV7-9
clone size: -
J gene: TRBJ1-1
CDR3 protein: CASSRFTVSGAEAFF
CDR3 DNA: TGTGCCAGCAGCCGTTTTACAGTTTCGGGGGCTGAAGCTTTCTTT

D gene: TRBD2
V gene: TRBV7-9
clone size: -
J gene: TRBJ2-3
CDR3 protein: CASSLGSGLAETDTQYF
CDR3 DNA: TGTGCCAGCAGCTTGGGTAGTGGACTAGCGGAAACAGATACGCAGTATTTT

D gene: TRBD1
V gene: TRBV6-5
clone size: -
J gene: TRBJ1-6
CDR3 protein: CASRWDRETPLHF
CDR3 DNA: TGTGCCAGCCGATGGGACAGAGAGACACCCCTCCACTTT

D gene: TRBD1
V gene: TRBV27
clone size: -
J gene: TRBJ1-5
CDR3 protein: CASSPWDSSNQPQHF
CDR3 DNA: TGTGCCAGCAGTCCATGGGACAGTAGCAATCAGCCCCAGCATTTT

D gene: TRBD1
V gene: TRBV5-4
clone size: -
J gene: TRBJ2-3
CDR3 protein: CASSLGTVLSDTQYF
CDR3 DNA: TGTGCCAGCAGCTTAGGGACAGTATTGTCAGATACGCAGTATTTT

D gene: TRBD1
V gene: TRBV11-2
clone size: -
J gene: TRBJ1-4
CDR3 protein: CASSLVQGPGKLFF
CDR3 DNA: TGTGCCAGCAGCTTAGTACAGGGGCCGGGGAAACTGTTTTTT

D gene: TRBD1
V gene: TRBV2
clone size: -
J gene: TRBJ1-4
CDR3 protein: CASTMGQTNEKLFF
CDR3 DNA: TGTGCCAGCACTATGGGACAGACTAATGAAAAACTGTTTTTT

D gene: TRBD2
V gene: TRBV12-5
clone size: -
J gene: TRBJ2-3
CDR3 protein: CASGFGLAYSTDTQYF
CDR3 DNA: TGTGCTAGTGGTTTTGGACTAGCGTACTCAACAGATACGCAGTATTTT

D gene: -
V gene: TRBV30
clone size: few
J gene: TRBJ1-1
CDR3 protein: CASPGLGTEAFF
CDR3 DNA: TGTGCCTCCCCAGGGCTGGGCACTGAAGCTTTCTTT

D gene: TRBD1
V gene: TRBV6-1
clone size: -
J gene: TRBJ2-7
CDR3 protein: CAGRDRSEQYF
CDR3 DNA: TGTGCCGGCCGGGACAGGAGCGAGCAGTACTTC

D gene: TRBD2
V gene: TRBV9
clone size: -
J gene: TRBJ2-7
CDR3 protein: CASSPSGGGTYEQYF
CDR3 DNA: TGTGCCAGCAGCCCGAGCGGGGGGGGAACCTACGAGCAGTACTTC

D gene: TRBD2
V gene: TRBV19
clone size: -
J gene: TRBJ2-7
CDR3 protein: CASSWGGSSYEQYF
CDR3 DNA: TGTGCCAGTAGTTGGGGGGGGAGCTCCTACGAGCAGTACTTC

D gene: -
V gene: TRBV9
clone size: -
J gene: TRBJ2-5
CDR3 protein: CASSPRLFPETQYF
CDR3 DNA: TGTGCCAGCAGCCCCCGACTGTTCCCCGAGACCCAGTACTTC

D gene: TRBD2
V gene: TRBV6-1
clone size: -
J gene: TRBJ2-1
CDR3 protein: CASLLGAGGTDEQFF
CDR3 DNA: TGTGCCAGCCTCCTCGGGGCGGGGGGTACGGATGAGCAGTTCTTC

D gene: TRBD2
V gene: TRBV4-3
clone size: -
J gene: TRBJ2-5
CDR3 protein: CASSPVVAGETQYF
CDR3 DNA: TGCGCCAGCAGCCCGGTGGTAGCGGGGGAGACCCAGTACTTC